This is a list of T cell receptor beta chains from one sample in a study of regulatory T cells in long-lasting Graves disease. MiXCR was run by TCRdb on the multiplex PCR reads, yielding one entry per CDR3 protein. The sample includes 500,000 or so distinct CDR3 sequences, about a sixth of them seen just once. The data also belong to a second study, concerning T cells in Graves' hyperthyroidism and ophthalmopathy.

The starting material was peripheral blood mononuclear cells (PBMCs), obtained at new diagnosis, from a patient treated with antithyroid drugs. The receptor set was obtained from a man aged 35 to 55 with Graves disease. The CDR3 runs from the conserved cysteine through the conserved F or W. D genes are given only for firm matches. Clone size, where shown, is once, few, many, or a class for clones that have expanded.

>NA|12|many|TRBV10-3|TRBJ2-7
CAIRESSYEQYF
TGTGCCATCAGGGAGAGCTCCTACGAGCAGTACTTC
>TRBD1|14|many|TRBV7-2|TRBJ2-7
CASARDRGAYEQYF
TGTGCCAGCGCGAGGGACAGGGGCGCCTACGAGCAGTACTTC
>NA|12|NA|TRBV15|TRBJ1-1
CATSRGPGLAFF
TGTGCCACCAGCAGAGGGCCAGGGCTAGCTTTCTTT
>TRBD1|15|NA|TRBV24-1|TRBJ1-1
CATSDPRGEWTEAFF
TGTGCCACCAGTGATCCCAGGGGGGAATGGACTGAAGCTTTCTTT
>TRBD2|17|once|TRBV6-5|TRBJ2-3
CASSSGLAGGPSDTQYF
TGTGCCAGCAGTTCCGGACTAGCGGGAGGGCCTTCAGATACGCAGTATTTT
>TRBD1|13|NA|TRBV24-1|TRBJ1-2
CATSERGGSGYTF
TGTGCCACCAGTGAACGAGGGGGCAGTGGCTACACCTTC
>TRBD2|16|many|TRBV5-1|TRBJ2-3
CASSLDPGGRPDTQYF
TGTGCCAGCAGCTTGGATCCTGGCGGGAGACCAGATACGCAGTATTTT
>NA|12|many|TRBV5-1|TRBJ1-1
CASSKQGAEAFF
TGCGCCAGCAGCAAACAGGGCGCTGAAGCTTTCTTT
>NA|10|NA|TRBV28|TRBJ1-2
CASSRGSYTF
TGTGCCAGCAGCAGGGGATCCTACACCTTC
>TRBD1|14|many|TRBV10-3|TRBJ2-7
CAISDPGQSYEQYF
TGTGCCATCAGTGACCCGGGACAGTCCTACGAGCAGTACTTC
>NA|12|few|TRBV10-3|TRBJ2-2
CAISESKGELFF
TGTGCCATCAGTGAGTCGAAAGGGGAGCTGTTTTTT
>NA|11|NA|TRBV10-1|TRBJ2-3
CASRPGDTQYF
TGCGCCAGCAGGCCAGGTGACACGCAGTATTTT
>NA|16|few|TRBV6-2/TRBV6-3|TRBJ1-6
CATTRSGRGSNSPLHF
TGTGCCACCACCAGATCAGGGAGGGGTAGCAATTCACCCCTCCACTTT
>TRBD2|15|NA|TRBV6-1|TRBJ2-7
CASSSGLAQYYEQYF
TGTGCCAGCAGCTCCGGACTAGCGCAGTACTACGAGCAGTACTTC
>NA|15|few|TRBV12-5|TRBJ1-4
CASATTGPGNEKLFF
TGTGCTAGTGCAACCACAGGGCCCGGTAATGAAAAACTGTTTTTT
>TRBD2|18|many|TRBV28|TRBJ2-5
CASSLGTSGNAYYETQYF
TGTGCCAGCAGCCTCGGGACTAGCGGGAATGCGTACTATGAGACCCAGTACTTC
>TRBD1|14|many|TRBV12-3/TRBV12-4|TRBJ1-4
CASSLGDRDEKLFF
TGTGCCAGCAGTTTAGGGGACAGAGATGAAAAACTGTTTTTT
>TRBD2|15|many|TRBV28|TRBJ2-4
CASTSGLAGKNIQYF
TGTGCCAGCACCTCTGGGCTAGCGGGAAAAAACATTCAGTACTTC
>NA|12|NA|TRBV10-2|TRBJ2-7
CASSEHNTEQYF
TGCGCCAGCAGTGAACACAATACAGAGCAGTACTTC
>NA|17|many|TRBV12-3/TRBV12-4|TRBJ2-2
CASSHWSGGANTGELFF
TGTGCCAGCAGTCATTGGTCTGGTGGAGCGAACACCGGGGAGCTGTTTTTT
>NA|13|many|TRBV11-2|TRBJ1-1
CASSSHLNTEAFF
TGTGCCAGCAGCTCCCACTTAAACACTGAAGCTTTCTTT
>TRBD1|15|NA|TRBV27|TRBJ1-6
CASSFRGLNNSPLHF
TGTGCCAGCAGTTTTAGGGGGCTGAATAATTCACCCCTCCACTTT
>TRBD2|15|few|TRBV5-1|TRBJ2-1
CASSLTGLAGDERFF
TGCGCCAGCAGCTTGACGGGACTAGCGGGAGATGAGCGGTTCTTC
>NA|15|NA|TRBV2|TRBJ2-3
CASEFWNGSTDTQYF
TGTGCCAGCGAATTTTGGAATGGCTCCACAGATACGCAGTATTTT
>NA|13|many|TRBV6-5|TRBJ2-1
CASSYQGNNEQFF
TGTGCCAGCAGTTACCAGGGAAACAATGAGCAGTTCTTC
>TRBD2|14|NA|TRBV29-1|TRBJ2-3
CSGGLAGVGDTQYF
TGCAGCGGTGGACTAGCGGGAGTCGGAGATACGCAGTATTTT
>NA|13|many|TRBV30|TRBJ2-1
CAWNPFPSNEQFF
TGTGCCTGGAACCCTTTCCCCTCCAATGAGCAGTTCTTC
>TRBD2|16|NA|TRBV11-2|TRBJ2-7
CASSPLGRSGSYEQYF
TGTGCCAGCAGTCCCTTGGGGCGTAGCGGGAGCTACGAGCAGTACTTC
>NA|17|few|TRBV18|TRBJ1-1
CASSLAAVRAPMAEAFF
TGTGCCAGCTCACTAGCCGCAGTTAGGGCCCCGATGGCTGAAGCTTTCTTT
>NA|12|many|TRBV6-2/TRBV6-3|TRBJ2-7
CASTDRDHEQYF
TGTGCCAGCACTGACCGGGACCACGAGCAGTACTTC
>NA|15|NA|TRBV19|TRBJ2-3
CASSIVNQGADTQYF
TGTGCCAGTAGTATAGTCAACCAAGGGGCAGATACGCAGTATTTT
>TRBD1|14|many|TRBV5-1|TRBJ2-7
CASSPGQFRDEQYF
TGCGCCAGCAGCCCGGGACAGTTTAGGGACGAGCAGTACTTC
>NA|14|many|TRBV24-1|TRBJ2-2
CATSDPGRAGELFF
TGTGCCACCAGTGATCCCGGCAGGGCCGGGGAGCTGTTTTTT
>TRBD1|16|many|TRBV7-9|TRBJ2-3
CASSSTLTGPADTQYF
TGTGCCAGCAGCTCTACCCTGACAGGGCCCGCAGATACGCAGTATTTT
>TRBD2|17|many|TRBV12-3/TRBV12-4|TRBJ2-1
CASSLASHGRAYNEQFF
TGTGCCAGCAGTTTAGCCTCACACGGGAGGGCCTACAATGAGCAGTTCTTC
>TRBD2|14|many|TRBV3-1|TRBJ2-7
CASSQGGSGRDQYF
TGTGCCAGCAGCCAAGGCGGTAGCGGGAGGGATCAGTACTTC
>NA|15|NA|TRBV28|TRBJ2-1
CASSLDNVASNEQFF
TGTGCCAGCAGTTTAGACAACGTAGCTAGTAATGAGCAGTTCTTC
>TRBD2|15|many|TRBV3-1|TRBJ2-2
CASRGSGRLAGELFF
TGTGCCAGCAGGGGGAGCGGGAGATTGGCCGGGGAGCTGTTTTTT
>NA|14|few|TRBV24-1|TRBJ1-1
CATSDADGGTEAFF
TGTGCCACCAGTGATGCCGACGGGGGCACTGAAGCTTTCTTT
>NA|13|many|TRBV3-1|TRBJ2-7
CASSQPGQYEQYF
TGTGCCAGCAGCCAACCGGGACAATACGAGCAGTACTTC
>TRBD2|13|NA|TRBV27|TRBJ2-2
CASRIGRAGELFF
TGTGCCAGCAGAATAGGGAGGGCCGGGGAGCTGTTTTTT
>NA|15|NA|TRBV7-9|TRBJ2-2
CASSSPGEHIGELFF
TGTGCCAGCAGCTCACCGGGTGAACATATCGGGGAGCTGTTTTTT
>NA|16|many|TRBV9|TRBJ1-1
CASSVALKGRDTEAFF
TGTGCCAGCAGCGTAGCCCTGAAGGGGAGGGACACTGAAGCTTTCTTT
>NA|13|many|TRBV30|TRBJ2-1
CAWSVRSGTPGFF
TGTGCCTGGAGTGTACGGTCCGGGACACCGGGGTTCTTC
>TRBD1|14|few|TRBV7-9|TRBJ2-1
CASSPGQAGNEQFF
TGTGCCAGCAGTCCGGGACAGGCGGGCAATGAGCAGTTCTTC
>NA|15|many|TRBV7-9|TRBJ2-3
CASSSRVSSTDTQYF
TGTGCCAGCAGCTCCAGGGTGAGCAGCACAGATACGCAGTATTTT
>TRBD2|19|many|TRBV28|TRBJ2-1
CASSLAGRLAGGPNNEQFF
TGTGCCAGCAGTCTAGCAGGGAGACTAGCGGGAGGGCCTAACAATGAGCAGTTCTTC
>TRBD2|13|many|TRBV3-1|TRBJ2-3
CASSQRGVDTQYF
TGTGCCAGCAGCCAACGGGGGGTGGATACGCAGTATTTT
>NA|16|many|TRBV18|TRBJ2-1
CASSPDKARLYNEQFF
TGTGCCAGCTCACCCGACAAGGCGAGACTATACAATGAGCAGTTCTTC
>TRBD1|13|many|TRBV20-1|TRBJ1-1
CSGLRQGNTEAFF
TGCAGTGGACTCCGACAGGGGAACACTGAAGCTTTCTTT
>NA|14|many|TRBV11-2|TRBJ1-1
CASSPRPGPDEAFF
TGTGCCAGCAGCCCCCGACCCGGACCGGATGAAGCTTTCTTT
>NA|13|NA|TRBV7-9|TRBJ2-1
CASSHGGNNGQFF
TGTGCCAGCAGCCACGGGGGCAACAATGGGCAGTTCTTC
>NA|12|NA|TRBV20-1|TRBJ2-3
CSARQGRDTQYF
TGCAGTGCTAGACAGGGAAGGGATACGCAGTATTTT
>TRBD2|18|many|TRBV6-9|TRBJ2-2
CASSYAGLAGRRNGELFF
TGTGCCAGCAGTTATGCGGGACTAGCGGGAAGAAGAAACGGGGAGCTGTTTTTT
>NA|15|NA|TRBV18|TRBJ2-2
CASSTGTLHTGELFF
TGTGCCAGCTCAACCGGGACGCTACACACCGGGGAGCTGTTTTTT
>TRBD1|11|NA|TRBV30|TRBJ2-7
CAWSAGTGSSF
TGTGCCTGGAGTGCCGGGACAGGGTCCTCCTTC
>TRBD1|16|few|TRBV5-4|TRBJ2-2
CASSQDRGSGTGELFF
TGTGCCAGCAGCCAGGACAGGGGGAGCGGCACCGGGGAGCTGTTTTTT
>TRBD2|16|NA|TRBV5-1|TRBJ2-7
CASSRTGTSGIDEQYF
TGCGCCAGCAGCCGGACCGGGACTAGCGGGATAGATGAGCAGTACTTC
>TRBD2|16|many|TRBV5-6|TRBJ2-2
CASSLRTSGRTGELFF
TGTGCCAGCAGCTTAAGGACTAGCGGGAGGACCGGGGAGCTGTTTTTT